This T cell receptor (beta chain) was recorded in a study of T cell responses to AZD1222 COVID-19 vaccine. On the study more broadly: The study pooled second doses at about 4 or about 12 weeks.

On this clone: As yet, its antigen is unknown.

Measured with immunoSEQ multiplex PCR; TCRdb has only the in-frame clones, and not every one. The data contain about 150,000 clones, 91% of them singletons. This CDR3 spans 15 amino acids. Germline CDR1 MNHEY, CDR2 SVGAGI. With 5 bases removed from V and 6 bases from J, the gap between germline ends came to 17 bases. Findings and caveats of the study: No day 14 peak samples; only post-peak repertoires were characterized. The donors showed a predominance of white British ancestry and of females, with possible underestimation of clonal diversity. At 160-218 and 743-854, vaccine-associated CD4 TCRs were dominant, and they spanned spike.

The rearrangement uses TRBV6-5 and TRBJ1-5; D may be TRBD1 (5 bases). This sequence was found in an adult in good health. Sample: peripheral blood, taken on day 0 of AZD1222 vaccination. CDR3 nucleotide sequence: TGTGCCAGCAGTCAACGAAGACAGTACAGTCAGCCCCAGCATTTT. Encoded protein: CASSQRRQYSQPQHF.